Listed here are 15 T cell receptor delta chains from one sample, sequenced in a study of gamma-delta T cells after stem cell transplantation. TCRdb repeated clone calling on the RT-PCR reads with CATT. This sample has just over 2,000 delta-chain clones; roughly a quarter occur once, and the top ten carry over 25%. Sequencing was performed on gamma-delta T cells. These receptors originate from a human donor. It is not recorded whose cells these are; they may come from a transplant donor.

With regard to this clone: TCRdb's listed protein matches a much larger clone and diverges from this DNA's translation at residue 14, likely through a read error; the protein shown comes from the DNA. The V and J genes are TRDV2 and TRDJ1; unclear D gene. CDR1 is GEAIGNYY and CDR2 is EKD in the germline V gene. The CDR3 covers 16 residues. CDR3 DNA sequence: TGTGCCTGTGACCCCTTAGCCGCCCCAAACACCGATAAACCCATCTTT. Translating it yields CACDPLAAPNTDKPIF.

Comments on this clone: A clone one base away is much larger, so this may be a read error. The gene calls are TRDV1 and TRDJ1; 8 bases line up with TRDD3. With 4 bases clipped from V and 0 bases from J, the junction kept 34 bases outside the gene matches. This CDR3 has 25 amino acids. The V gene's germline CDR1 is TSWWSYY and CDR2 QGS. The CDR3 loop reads CALGVPGMGQGRGIKGWPYTDKLIF. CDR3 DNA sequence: TGTGCTCTTGGGGTCCCCGGCATGGGGCAAGGGCGGGGGATAAAAGGATGGCCGTACACCGATAAACTCATCTTT.

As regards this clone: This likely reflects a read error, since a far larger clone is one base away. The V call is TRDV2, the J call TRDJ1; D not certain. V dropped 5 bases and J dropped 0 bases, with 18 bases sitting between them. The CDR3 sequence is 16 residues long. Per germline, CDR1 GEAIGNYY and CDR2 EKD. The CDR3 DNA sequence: TGTGCCTGTGGCACGCTAGGGCTGGAGGACACCGATAAACTCATCTTT. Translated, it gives CACGTLGLEDTDKLIF.

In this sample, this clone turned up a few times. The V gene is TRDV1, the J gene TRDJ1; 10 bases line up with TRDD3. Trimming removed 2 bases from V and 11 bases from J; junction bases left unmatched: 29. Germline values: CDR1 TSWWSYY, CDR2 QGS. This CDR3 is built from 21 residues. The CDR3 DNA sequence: TGTGCTCTTGGGGAATTTTCTACAGGCCCCCGAGGGTGGGGGATACTGGCCGCGCTCATCTTT. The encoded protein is CALGEFSTGPRGWGILAALIF.

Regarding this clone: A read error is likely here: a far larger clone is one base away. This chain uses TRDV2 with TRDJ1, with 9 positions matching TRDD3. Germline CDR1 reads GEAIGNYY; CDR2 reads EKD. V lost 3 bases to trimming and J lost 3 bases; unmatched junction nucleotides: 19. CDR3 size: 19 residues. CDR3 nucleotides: TGTGCCTGTGACTCTATACAATCCTGGCTGGGGGATGACGCCGATAAACTCATCTTT. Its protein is CACDSIQSWLGDDADKLIF.

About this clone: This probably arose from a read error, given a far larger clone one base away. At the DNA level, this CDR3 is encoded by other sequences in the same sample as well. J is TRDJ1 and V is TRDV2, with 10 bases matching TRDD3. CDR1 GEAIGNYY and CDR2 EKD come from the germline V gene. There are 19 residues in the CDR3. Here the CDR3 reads CACDTVSIRGIRLTDKLIF. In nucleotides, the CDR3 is TGTGCCTGTGACACCGTATCAATCCGGGGGATACGCTTGACCGATAAACTCATTTTT.

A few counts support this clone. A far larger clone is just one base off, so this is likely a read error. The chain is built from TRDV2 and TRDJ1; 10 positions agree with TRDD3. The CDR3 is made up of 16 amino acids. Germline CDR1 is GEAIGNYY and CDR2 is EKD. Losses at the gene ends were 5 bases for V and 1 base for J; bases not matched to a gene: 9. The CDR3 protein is CACGNMGDTITDKLIF. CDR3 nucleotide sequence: TGTGCCTGTGGCAACATGGGGGATACCATCACCGATAAACTCATCTTT.

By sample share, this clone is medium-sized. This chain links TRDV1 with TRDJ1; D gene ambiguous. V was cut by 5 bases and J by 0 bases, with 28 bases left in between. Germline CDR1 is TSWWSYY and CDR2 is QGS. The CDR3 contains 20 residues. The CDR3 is CALGFSDLCPVEENTDKLIF. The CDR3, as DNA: TGTGCTCTTGGGTTCTCCGACCTTTGCCCTGTCGAGGAGAACACCGATAAACTCATCTTT.

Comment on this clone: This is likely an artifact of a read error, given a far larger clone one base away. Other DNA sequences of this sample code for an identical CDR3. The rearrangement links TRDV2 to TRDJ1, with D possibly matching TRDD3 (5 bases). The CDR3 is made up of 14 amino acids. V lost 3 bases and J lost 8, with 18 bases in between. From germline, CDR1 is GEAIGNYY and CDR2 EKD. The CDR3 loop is CACDALTGGLKLIF. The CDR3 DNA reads TGTGCCTGTGACGCTCTAACCGGGGGTCTAAAACTCATCTTT.

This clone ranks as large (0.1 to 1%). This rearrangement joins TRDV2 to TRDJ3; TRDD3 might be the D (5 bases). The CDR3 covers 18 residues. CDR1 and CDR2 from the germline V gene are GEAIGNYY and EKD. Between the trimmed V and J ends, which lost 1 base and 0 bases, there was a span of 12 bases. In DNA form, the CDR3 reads TGTGCCTGTGACACTACGGGATGGAGCTCCTGGGACACCCGACAGATGTTTTTC. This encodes CACDTTGWSSWDTRQMFF.

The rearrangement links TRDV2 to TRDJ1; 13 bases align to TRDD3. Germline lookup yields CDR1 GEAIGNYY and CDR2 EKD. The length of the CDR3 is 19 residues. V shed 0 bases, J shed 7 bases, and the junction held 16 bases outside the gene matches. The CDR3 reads CACDTAERTGGYDRRKLIF. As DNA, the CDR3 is TGTGCCTGTGACACCGCCGAACGTACTGGGGGATACGACAGGCGTAAACTCATCTTT.

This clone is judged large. The CDR3 region has the DNA TGTGCCTGTGACTTCGTACTGGGGGAAGCTAGCTCCTGGGACACCCGACAGATGTTTTTC. It translates to CACDFVLGEASSWDTRQMFF. V is TRDV2 and J is TRDJ3; TRDD3 matches 9 bases. Germline CDR1 reads GEAIGNYY; CDR2 reads EKD. CDR3 size: 20 residues. Trimming removed 3 bases from V and 0 bases from J; junction bases left unmatched: 11.

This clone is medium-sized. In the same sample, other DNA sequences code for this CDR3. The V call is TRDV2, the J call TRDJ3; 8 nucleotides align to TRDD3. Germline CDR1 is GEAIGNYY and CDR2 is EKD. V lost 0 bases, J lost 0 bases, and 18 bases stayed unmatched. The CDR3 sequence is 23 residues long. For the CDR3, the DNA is TGTGCCTGTGACACCGCCGATTACCGTACTGGGGGTCCAAGCTCCTGGGACACCCGACAGATGTTTTTC. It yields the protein CACDTADYRTGGPSSWDTRQMFF.

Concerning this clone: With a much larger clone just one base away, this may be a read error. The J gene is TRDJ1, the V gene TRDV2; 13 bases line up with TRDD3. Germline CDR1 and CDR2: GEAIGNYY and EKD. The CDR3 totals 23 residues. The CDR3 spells CACGTVSSRTGGYATRYTDKLIF. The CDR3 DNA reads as TGTGCCTGTGGCACCGTGTCGTCCCGTACTGGGGGATACGCGACGAGGTACACCGATAAACTCATCTTT.

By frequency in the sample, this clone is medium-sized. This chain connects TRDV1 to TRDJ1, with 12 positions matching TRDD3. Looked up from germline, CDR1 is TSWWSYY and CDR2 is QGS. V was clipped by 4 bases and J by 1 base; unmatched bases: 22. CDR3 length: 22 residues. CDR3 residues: CALGGGLPTVNWGILLTDKLIF. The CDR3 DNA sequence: TGTGCTCTTGGGGGAGGCCTTCCTACAGTCAACTGGGGGATACTTCTCACCGATAAACTCATCTTT.